This T cell receptor (beta chain) derives from a study of CD8 T cells in Susac syndrome. Study conclusions and caveats: Where Susac syndrome CD4+ T cell repertoires were concerned, no clonal expansion was evident.

Recently defined diagnostic criteria classed the Susac syndrome patients as definite or probable. When the RNA was reverse transcribed, random hexamers were used with an input of roughly 0.5 to 1 ug. TCRdb ran MiXCR on the immunoSEQ multiplex PCR reads and lists one entry per CDR3 protein. The profile shows 150,000 or so distinct CDR3 sequences, 85% to 95% of them singletons. V was trimmed by 1 base and J by 2 bases, leaving 8 bases between them. The CDR3 extends over 13 amino acids. Germline values: CDR1 DFQATT, CDR2 SNEGSKA (reference sequence). As regards this clonotype: Its antigen is still unknown.

The chain combines TRBV20-1 with TRBJ1-2; D may be TRBD1 (5 bases). Sequenced input: CD4+ T cells from PBMCs. The source of this sequence is a human donor with Susac syndrome. CDR3 residues: CSARAGLNYGYTF. Written as DNA, the CDR3 is TGCAGTGCTAGAGCGGGGCTGAACTATGGCTACACCTTC.